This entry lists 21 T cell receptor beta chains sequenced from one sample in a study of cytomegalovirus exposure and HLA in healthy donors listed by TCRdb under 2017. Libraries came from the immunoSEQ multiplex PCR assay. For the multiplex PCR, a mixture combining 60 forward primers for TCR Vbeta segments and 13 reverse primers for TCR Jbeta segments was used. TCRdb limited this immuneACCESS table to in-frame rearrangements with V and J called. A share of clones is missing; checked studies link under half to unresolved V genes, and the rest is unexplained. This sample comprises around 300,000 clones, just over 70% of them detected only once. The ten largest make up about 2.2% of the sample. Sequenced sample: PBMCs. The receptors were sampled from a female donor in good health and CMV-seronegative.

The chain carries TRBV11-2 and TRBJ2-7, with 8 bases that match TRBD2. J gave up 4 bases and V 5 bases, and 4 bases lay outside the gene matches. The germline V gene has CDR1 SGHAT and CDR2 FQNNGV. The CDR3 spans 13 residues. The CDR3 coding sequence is TGTGCCAGCAGCCCGGGACTAGGGTACGAGCAGTACTTC. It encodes CASSPGLGYEQYF.

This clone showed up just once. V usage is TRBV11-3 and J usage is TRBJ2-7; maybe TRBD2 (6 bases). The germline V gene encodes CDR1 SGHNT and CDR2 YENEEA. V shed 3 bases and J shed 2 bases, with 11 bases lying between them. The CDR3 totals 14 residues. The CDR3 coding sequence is TGTGCCAGCAGCTTGACGGGAGTGGCCTACGAGCAGTACTTC. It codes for CASSLTGVAYEQYF.

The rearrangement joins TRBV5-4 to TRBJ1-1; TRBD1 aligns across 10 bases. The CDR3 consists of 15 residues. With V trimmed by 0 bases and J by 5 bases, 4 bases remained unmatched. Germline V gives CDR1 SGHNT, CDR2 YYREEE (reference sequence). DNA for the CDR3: TGTGCCAGCAGCTTGGGGGACAGGGGTATTACTGAAGCTTTCTTT. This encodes CASSLGDRGITEAFF. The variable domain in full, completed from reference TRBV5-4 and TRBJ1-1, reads ETGVTQSPTHLIKTRGQQVTLRCSSQSGHNTVSWYQQALGQGPQFIFQYYREEENGRGNFPPRFSGLQFPNYSSELNVNALELDDSALYLCASSLGDRGITEAFFGQGTRLTVV.

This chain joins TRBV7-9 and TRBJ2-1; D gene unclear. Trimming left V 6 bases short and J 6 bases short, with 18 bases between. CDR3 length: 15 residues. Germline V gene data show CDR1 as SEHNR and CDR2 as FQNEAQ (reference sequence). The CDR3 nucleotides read TGTGCCAGCAGAGATCGAGCGATACCCCGCAATGAGCAGTTCTTC. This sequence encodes CASRDRAIPRNEQFF.

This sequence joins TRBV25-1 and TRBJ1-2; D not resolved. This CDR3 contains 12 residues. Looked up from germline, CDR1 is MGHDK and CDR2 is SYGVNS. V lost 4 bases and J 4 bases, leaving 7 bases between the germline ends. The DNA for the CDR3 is TGTGCCAGCAGTGCGAACATCTATGGCTACACCTTC. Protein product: CASSANIYGYTF.

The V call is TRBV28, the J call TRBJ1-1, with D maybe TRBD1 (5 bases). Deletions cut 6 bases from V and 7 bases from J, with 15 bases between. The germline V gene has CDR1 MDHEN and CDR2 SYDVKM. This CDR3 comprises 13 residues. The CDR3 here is CASRSWGRNEAFF. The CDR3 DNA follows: TGTGCCAGCAGATCCTGGGGGAGGAATGAAGCTTTCTTT.

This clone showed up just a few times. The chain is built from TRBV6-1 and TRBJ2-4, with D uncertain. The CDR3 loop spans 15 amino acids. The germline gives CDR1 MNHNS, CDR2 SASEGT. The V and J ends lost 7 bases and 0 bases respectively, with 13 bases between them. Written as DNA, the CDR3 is TGTGCCAGCATAGCCCAGCTGGCAGCCAAAAACATTCAGTACTTC. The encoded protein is CASIAQLAAKNIQYF.

CDR3 nucleotides: TGTGCCAGCAGCTTACCAGGGATCTCTGGAAACACCATATATTTT. It specifies CASSLPGISGNTIYF. V is TRBV11-2 and J is TRBJ1-3, with a weak D call TRBD1 (5 bases). Trimming took off 2 bases at V and 0 bases at J, with 8 bases between the two ends. The germline V gene has CDR1 SGHAT and CDR2 FQNNGV. The CDR3 contains 15 residues.

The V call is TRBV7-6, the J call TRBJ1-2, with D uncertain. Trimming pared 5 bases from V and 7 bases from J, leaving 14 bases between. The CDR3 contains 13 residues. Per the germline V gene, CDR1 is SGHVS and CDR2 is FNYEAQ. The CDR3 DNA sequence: TGTGCCAGCAGCCGAGCGGCGGGCGGTGGCTACACCTTC. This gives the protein CASSRAAGGGYTF.

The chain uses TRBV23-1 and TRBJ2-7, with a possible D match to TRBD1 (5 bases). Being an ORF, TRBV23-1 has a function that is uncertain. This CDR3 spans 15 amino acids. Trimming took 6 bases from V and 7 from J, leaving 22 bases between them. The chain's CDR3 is CASRLLDSFIGEQYF. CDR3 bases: TGCGCCAGCAGACTCCTCGACAGTTTTATTGGGGAGCAGTACTTC.

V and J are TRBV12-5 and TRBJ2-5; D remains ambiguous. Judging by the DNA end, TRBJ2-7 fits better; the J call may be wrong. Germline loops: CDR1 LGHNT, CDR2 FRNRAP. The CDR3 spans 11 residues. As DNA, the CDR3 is TGTGCTAGTGGTTTGATTTACGAGCAGTACTTC. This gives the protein CASGLIYEQYF.

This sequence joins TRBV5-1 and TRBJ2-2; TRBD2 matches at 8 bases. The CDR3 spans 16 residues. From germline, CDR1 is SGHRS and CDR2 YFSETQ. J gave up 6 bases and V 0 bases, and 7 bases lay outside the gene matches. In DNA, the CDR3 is TGCGCCAGCAGCTTGGGGGCGGGGGGCGCCTCCGGGGAGCTGTTTTTT. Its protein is CASSLGAGGASGELFF.

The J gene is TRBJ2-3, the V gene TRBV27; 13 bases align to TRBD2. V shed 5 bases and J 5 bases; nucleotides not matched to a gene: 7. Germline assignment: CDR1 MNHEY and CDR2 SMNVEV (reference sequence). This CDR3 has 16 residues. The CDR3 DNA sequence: TGTGCCAGCAGTCCTCAACTAGCGGGAGGGTTAGATACGCAGTATTTT. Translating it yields CASSPQLAGGLDTQYF.

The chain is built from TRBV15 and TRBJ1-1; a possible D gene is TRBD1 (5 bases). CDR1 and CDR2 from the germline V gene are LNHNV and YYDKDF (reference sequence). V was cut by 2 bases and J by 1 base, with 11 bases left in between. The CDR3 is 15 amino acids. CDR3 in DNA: TGTGCCACCAGCAGACGGGGGTCGGGGAACACTGAAGCTTTCTTT. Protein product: CATSRRGSGNTEAFF.

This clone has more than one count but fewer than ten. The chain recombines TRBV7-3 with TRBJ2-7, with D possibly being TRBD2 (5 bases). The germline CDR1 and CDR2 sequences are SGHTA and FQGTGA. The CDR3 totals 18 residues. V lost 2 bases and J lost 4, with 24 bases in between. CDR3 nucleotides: TGTGCCAGCAGCTTACGAGGTGACTCTGGAGGAAGCCTGTACGAGCAGTACTTC. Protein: CASSLRGDSGGSLYEQYF.

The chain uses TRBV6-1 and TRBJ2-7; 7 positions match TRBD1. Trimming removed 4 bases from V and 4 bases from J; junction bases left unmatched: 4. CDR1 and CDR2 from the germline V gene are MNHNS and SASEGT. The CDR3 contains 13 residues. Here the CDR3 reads CASSGGTVYEQYF. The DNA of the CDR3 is TGTGCCAGCAGTGGAGGGACAGTATACGAGCAGTACTTC.

The CDR3 DNA sequence: TGTGCCAGTAGTATGTCACTGTACAATGAGCAGTTCTTC. Its protein is CASSMSLYNEQFF. The chain joins TRBV19 to TRBJ2-1; D ambiguous. V gave up 3 bases and J gave up 4 bases, with 7 bases separating them. The CDR3 totals 13 residues. CDR1 is LNHDA and CDR2 is SQIVND in the germline V gene (reference sequence).

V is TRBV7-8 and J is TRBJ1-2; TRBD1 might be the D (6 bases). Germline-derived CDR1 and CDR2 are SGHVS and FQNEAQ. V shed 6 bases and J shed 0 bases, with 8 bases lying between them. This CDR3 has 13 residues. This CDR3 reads CASRPGANYGYTF. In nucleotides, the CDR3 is TGTGCCAGCAGGCCAGGGGCTAACTATGGCTACACCTTC. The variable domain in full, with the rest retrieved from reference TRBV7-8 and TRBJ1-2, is GAGVSQSPRYKVAKRGQDVALRCDPISGHVSLFWYQQALGQGPEFLTYFQNEAQLDKSGLPSDRFFAERPEGSVSTLKIQRTQQEDSAVYLCASRPGANYGYTFGSGTRLTVV.

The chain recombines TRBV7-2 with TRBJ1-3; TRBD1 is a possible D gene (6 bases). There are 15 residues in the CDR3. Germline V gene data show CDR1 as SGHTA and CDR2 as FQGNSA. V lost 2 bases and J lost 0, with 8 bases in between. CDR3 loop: CASSLTRGSGNTIYF. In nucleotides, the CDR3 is TGTGCCAGCAGCTTAACCAGGGGCTCTGGAAACACCATATATTTT. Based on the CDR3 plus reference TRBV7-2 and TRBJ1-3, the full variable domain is GAGVSQSPSNKVTEKGKDVELRCDPISGHTALYWYRQSLGQGLEFLIYFQGNSAPDKSGLPSDRFSAERTGGSVSTLTIQRTQQEDSAVYLCASSLTRGSGNTIYFGEGSWLTVV.

For the CDR3, the DNA is TGTGCCAGCAGCTCCAAACAGGGTTCAGAGACCCAGTACTTC. Translating gives CASSSKQGSETQYF. V is TRBV7-9 and J is TRBJ2-5; a weak D match, TRBD1 (6 bases). V lost 4 bases, J lost 4 bases, and 13 bases lay in between. The germline gives CDR1 SEHNR, CDR2 FQNEAQ (reference sequence). The CDR3 is made up of 14 amino acids.

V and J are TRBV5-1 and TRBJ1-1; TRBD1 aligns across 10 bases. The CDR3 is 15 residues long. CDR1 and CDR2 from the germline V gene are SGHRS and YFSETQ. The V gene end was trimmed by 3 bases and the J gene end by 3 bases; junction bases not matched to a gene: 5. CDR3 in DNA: TGCGCCAGCAGCTCTGACAGGGGGCTCGACACTGAAGCTTTCTTT. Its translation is CASSSDRGLDTEAFF.